This T cell receptor beta chain was identified in a study of cytomegalovirus exposure and HLA in healthy donors. Study details: Around 190 million T cells yielded 100 million or so unique TCR beta sequences, as an earlier analysis found.

This clone came up a few times. What it binds is unknown. Primers: 60 Vbeta forward and 13 Jbeta reverse. Clones were sequenced by immunoSEQ multiplex PCR, and TCRdb holds only the in-frame ones, with some missing. There are some 170,000 clones in the sample; 72% occur only once, and roughly 2.5% lies in the top ten. Sampled while nominally healthy, donors likely had unrecorded immune exposures. The CDR3 runs to 13 residues. V dropped 0 bases and J dropped 12 bases, with 12 bases sitting between them. Germline CDR1 reads LGHNA; CDR2 reads YSLEER. Whole-study findings and limits: 164 TCR beta chains were listed as cytomegalovirus-associated.

J is TRBJ1-5 and V is TRBV4-3; possible D gene TRBD1, 5 bases. The receptor was derived from a human donor in good health. Material for sequencing was PBMCs. The CDR3 loop is CASSQDRDSFQHF. DNA for the CDR3: TGCGCCAGCAGCCAAGACCGGGACTCCTTCCAGCATTTT.